The sequence of this T cell receptor (beta chain) was determined in a study of shared clonotypes between healthy human individuals. Concerning this clone itself: The antigen is undetermined.

Terminally differentiated effector memory CD45RA+ cells were left out of the naive CD8 fraction, which was CD45RO-negative and positively selected for CCR7. V was cut by 5 bases and J by 5 bases, with 10 bases left in between. Germline lookup yields CDR1 SGHTA and CDR2 FQGNSA. The CDR3 has 12 amino acids. Libraries were prepared by immunoSEQ multiplex PCR; TCRdb keeps only in-frame clonotypes and omits some of them. The sample consists of approximately 740,000 clones, nearly 95% of them appearing once. Study observations and caveats: Non-shared clonotypes had lower generation probabilities than clonotypes shared by all four sorted-subset donors.

This receptor was taken from a man younger than 40 in good health. Sequenced sample: naive CD8+ T cells sorted from blood. The J gene is TRBJ2-7, the V gene TRBV7-2, with D uncertain. Here the CDR3 DNA reads TGTGCCAGCAGCATCGGAACCGACGAGCAGTACTTC. Amino acids: CASSIGTDEQYF.